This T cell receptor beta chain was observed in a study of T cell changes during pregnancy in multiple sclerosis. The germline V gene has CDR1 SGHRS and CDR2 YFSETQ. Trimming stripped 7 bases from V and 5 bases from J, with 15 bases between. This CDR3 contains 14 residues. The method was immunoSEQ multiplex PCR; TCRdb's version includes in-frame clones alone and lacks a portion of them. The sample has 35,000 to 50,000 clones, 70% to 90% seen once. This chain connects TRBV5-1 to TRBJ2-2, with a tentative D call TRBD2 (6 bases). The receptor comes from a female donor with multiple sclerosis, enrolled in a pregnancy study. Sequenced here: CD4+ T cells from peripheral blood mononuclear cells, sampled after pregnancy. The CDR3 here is CASFRDFKTGELFF. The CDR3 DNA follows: TGCGCCAGCTTCCGGGACTTTAAGACCGGGGAGCTGTTTTTT.